This T cell receptor (beta chain) is from a study of OX40 agonist ivuxolimab in advanced cancers. Looking at the study overall: Each dose-escalation patient presented with hepatocellular carcinoma, melanoma, renal cell or head and neck cancer. A mean age of about 56 years, range about 20 to 90, was recorded, and roughly 80% were male.

Patients who had autoimmune disease history or got systemic immunosuppression were left out. Clones were sequenced by immunoSEQ multiplex PCR, and TCRdb holds only the in-frame ones, with some missing. The table records about 140,000 clones, about 92% of them present only once. This receptor was taken from an adult with an advanced solid tumor such as melanoma, head and neck, liver or kidney cancer. Sequenced here: CD4+ or CD8+ T cells sorted from blood, sampled in a trial of the OX40 agonist ivuxolimab.

The CDR3: CASSQVGQRINGYTF. As DNA, the CDR3 is TGCGCCAGCAGCCAAGTCGGCCAGAGAATAAATGGCTACACCTTC. V gene TRBV4-1 combines with J gene TRBJ1-2, with D hard to call. This CDR3 is built from 15 residues. Trimming removed 1 base from V and 6 bases from J, with 15 bases in between. Germline CDR1 MGHRA, CDR2 YSYEKL.